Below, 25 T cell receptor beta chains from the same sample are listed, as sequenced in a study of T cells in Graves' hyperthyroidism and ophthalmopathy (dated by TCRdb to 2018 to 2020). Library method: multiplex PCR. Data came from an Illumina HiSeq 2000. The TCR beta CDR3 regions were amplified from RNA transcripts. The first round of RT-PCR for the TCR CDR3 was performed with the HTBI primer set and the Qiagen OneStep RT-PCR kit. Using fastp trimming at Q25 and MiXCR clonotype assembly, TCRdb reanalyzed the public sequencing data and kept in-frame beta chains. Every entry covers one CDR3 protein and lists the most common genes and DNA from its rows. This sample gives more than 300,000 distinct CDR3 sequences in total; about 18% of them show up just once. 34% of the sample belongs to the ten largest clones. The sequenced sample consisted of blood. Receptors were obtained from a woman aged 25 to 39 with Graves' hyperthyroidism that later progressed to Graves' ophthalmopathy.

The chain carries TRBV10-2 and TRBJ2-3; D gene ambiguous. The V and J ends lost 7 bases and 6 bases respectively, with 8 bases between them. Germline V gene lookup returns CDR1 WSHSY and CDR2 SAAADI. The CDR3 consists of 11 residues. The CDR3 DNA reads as TGCGCCAGCATCCAAGTTGATACGCAGTATTTT. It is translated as CASIQVDTQYF.

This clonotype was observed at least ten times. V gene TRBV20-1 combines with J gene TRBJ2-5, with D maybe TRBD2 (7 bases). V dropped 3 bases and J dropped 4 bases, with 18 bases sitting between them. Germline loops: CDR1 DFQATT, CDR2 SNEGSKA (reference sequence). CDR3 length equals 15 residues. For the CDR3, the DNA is TGCAGTGCTAGTCGTGGCGGGGGACAAGGAGAGACCCAGTACTTC. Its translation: CSASRGGGQGETQYF.

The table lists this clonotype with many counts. The CDR3 region is CASSLEGRESYEQYF. DNA for the CDR3: TGCGCCAGCAGCTTGGAGGGCAGGGAGAGCTACGAGCAGTACTTC. V usage is TRBV5-1 and J usage is TRBJ2-7, with D tentatively TRBD1 or TRBD2 (5 bases each). The CDR3 extends over 15 amino acids. Germline V CDR1 and CDR2: SGHRS, YFSETQ. V was clipped by 0 bases and J by 3 bases, with 13 bases between them.

In nucleotides, the CDR3 is TGCGCCAGCAGCCAAGACCTCTCTGGCTATGGCTACACCTTC. Translation gives CASSQDLSGYGYTF. J is TRBJ1-2 and V is TRBV4-1, with D hard to call. The CDR3 sequence is 14 residues long. Germline V gives CDR1 MGHRA, CDR2 YSYEKL. V was clipped by 0 bases and J by 4 bases, with 9 bases between them.

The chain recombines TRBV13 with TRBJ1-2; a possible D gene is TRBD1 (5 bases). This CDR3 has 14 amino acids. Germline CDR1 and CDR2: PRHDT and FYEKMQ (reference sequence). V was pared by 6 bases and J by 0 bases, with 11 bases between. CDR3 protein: CASRDRRPNYGYTF. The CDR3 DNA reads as TGTGCCAGCAGAGACAGACGGCCTAACTATGGCTACACCTTC. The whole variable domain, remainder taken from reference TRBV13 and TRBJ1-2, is AAGVIQSPRHLIKEKRETATLKCYPIPRHDTVYWYQQGPGQDPQFLISFYEKMQSDKGSIPDRFSAQQFSDYHSELNMSSLELGDSALYFCASRDRRPNYGYTFGSGTRLTVV.

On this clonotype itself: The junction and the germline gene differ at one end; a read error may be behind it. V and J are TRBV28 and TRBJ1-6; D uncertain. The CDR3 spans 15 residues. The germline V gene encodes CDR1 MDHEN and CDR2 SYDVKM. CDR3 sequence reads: CSSSSGTLPNSPLHF. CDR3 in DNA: TGCTCCAGCAGTTCGGGAACGCTACCTAATTCACCCCTCCACTTT.

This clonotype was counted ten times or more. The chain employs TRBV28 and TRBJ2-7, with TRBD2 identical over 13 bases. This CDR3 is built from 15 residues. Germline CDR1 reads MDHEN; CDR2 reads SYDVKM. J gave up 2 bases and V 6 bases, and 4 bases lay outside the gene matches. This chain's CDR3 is CASRFGLAGAYEQYF. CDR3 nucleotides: TGTGCCAGCAGATTCGGACTAGCGGGAGCCTACGAGCAGTACTTC.

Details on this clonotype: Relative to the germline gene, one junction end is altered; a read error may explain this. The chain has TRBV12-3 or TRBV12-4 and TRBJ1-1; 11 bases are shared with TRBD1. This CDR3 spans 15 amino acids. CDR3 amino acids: CASSLEGQGDTEAFF. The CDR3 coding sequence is TGTGCCAGCAGCTTAGAGGGACAGGGGGACACTGAAGCTTTCTTT.

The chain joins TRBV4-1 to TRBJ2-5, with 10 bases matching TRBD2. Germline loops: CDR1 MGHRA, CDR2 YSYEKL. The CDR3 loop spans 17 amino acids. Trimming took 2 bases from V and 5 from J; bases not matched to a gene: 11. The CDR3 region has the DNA TGCGCCAGCAGCCAATATTCCGGGACTAGCGCCCGGGAGACCCAGTACTTC. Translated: CASSQYSGTSARETQYF.

CDR3 nucleotide sequence: TGTGCCACTAAGATGTGGGCAGGGGACACCGGGGAGCTGTTTTTT. Its protein product is CATKMWAGDTGELFF. This chain uses TRBV19 with TRBJ2-2; D might be TRBD1 (6 bases). This CDR3 region has 15 residues. The V and J ends lost 10 bases and 3 bases respectively, with 18 bases between them. Germline V CDR1 and CDR2: LNHDA, SQIVND (reference sequence). Supplemented by reference TRBV19 and TRBJ2-2, the full variable domain reads DGGITQSPKYLFRKEGQNVTLSCEQNLNHDAMYWYRQDPGQGLRLIYYSQIVNDFQKGDIAEGYSVSREKKESFPLTVTSAQKNPTAFYLCATKMWAGDTGELFFGEGSRLTVL.

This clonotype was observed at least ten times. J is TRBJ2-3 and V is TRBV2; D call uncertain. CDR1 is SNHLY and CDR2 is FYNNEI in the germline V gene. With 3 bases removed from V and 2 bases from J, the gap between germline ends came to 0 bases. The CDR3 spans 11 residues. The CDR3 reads CASSDTDTQYF. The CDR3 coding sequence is TGTGCCAGCAGTGACACAGATACGCAGTATTTT.

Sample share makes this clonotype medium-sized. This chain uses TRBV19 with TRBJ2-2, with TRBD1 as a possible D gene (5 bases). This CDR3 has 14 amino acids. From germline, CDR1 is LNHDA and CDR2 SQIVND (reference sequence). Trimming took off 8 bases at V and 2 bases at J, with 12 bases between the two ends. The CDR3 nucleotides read TGTGCCAGTGGTGACAGCTTTAACACCGGGGAGCTGTTTTTT. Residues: CASGDSFNTGELFF. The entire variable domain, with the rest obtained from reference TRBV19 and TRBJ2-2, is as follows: DGGITQSPKYLFRKEGQNVTLSCEQNLNHDAMYWYRQDPGQGLRLIYYSQIVNDFQKGDIAEGYSVSREKKESFPLTVTSAQKNPTAFYLCASGDSFNTGELFFGEGSRLTVL.

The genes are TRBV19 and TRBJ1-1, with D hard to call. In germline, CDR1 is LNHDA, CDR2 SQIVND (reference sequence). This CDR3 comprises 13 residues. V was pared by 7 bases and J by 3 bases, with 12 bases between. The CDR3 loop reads CASTIPPDTEAFF. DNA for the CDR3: TGTGCCAGTACCATCCCCCCGGACACTGAAGCTTTCTTT.

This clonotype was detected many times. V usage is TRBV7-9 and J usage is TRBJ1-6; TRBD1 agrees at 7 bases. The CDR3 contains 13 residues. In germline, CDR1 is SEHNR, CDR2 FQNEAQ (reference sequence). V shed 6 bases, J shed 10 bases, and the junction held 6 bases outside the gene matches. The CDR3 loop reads CASSRQGGSPLHF. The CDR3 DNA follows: TGTGCCAGCAGTCGACAGGGTGGATCACCCCTCCACTTT.

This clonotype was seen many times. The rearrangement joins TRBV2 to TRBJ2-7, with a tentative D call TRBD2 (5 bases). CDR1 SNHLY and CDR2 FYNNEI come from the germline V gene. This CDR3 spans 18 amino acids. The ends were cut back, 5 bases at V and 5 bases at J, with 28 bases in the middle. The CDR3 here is CASSPLSDERSFMHEQYF. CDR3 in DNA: TGTGCCAGCAGTCCCCTATCAGATGAGCGGAGCTTTATGCACGAGCAGTACTTC.

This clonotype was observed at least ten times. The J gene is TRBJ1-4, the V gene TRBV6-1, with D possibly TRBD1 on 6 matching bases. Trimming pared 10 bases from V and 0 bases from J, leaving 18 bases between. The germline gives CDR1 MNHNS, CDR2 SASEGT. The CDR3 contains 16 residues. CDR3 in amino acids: CANGDTPGATNEKLFF. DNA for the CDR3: TGTGCCAACGGGGACACGCCGGGTGCAACTAATGAAAAACTGTTTTTT.

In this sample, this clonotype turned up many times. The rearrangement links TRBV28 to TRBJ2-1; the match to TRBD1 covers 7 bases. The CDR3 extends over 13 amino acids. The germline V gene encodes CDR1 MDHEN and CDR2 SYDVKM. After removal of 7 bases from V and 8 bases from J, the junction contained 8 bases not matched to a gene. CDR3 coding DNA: TGTGCCAGCAACAGCAGGGGGATTTATGAGCAGTTCTTC. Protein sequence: CASNSRGIYEQFF. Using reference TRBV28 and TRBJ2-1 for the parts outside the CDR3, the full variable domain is DVKVTQSSRYLVKRTGEKVFLECVQDMDHENMFWYRQDPGLGLRLIYFSYDVKMKEKGDIPEGYSVSREKKERFSLILESASTNQTSMYLCASNSRGIYEQFFGPGTRLTVL.

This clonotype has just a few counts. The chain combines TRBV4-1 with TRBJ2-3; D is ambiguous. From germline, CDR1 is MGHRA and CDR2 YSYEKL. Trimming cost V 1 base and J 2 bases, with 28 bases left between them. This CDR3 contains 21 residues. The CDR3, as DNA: TGCGCCAGCAGCCAAGTATTGGTTTTGCTCGGGTTCGACCCACCCACAGATACGCAGTATTTT. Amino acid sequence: CASSQVLVLLGFDPPTDTQYF.

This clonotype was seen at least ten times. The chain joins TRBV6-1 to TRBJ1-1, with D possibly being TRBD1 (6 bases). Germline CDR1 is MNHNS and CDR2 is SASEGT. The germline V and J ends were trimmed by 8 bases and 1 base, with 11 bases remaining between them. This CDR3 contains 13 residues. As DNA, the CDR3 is TGTGCCAGCCAGAACAGGGAGAACACTGAAGCTTTCTTT. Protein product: CASQNRENTEAFF.

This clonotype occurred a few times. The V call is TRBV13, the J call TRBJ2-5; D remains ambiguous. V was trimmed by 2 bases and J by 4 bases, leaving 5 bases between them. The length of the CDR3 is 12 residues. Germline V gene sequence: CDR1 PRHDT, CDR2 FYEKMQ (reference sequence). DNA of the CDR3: TGTGCCAGCAGCTTAATGAGAGAGACCCAGTACTTC. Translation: CASSLMRETQYF.

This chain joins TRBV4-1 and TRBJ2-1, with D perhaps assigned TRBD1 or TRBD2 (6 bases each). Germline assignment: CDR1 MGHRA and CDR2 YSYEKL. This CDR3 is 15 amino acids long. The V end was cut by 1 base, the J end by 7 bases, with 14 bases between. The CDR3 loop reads CASSQVGGQANEQFF. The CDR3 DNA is TGCGCCAGCAGCCAAGTAGGGGGGCAGGCGAATGAGCAGTTCTTC.

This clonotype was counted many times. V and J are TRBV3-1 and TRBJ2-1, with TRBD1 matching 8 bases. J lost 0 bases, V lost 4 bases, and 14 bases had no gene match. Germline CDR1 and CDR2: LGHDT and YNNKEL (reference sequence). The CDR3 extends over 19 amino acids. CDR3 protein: CASSRRTGLGTSSYNEQFF. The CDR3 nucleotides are TGTGCCAGCAGCCGGAGGACAGGGTTAGGTACAAGCTCCTACAATGAGCAGTTCTTC.

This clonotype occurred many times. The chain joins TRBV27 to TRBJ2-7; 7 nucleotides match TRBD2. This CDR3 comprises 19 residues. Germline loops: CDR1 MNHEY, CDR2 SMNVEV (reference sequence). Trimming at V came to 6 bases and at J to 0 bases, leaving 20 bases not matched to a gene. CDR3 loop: CASRGRVGGTGLGSYEQYF. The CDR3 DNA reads TGTGCCAGCAGGGGGAGGGTTGGGGGGACTGGCTTGGGCTCCTACGAGCAGTACTTC.

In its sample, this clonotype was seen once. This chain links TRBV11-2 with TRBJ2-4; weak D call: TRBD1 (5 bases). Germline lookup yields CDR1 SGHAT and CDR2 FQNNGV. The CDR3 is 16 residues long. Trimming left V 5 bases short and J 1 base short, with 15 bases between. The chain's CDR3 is CASSPGQGRAKNIQYF. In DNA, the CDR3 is TGTGCCAGCAGCCCCGGGCAGGGTCGTGCCAAAAACATTCAGTACTTC.

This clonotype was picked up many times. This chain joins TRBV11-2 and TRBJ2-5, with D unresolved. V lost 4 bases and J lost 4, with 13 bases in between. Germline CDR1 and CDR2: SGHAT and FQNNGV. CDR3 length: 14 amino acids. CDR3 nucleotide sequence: TGTGCCAGCAGCTCATTTCCCCCCGCAGAGACCCAGTACTTC. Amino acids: CASSSFPPAETQYF.